This T cell receptor beta chain was profiled in a study of cytomegalovirus exposure and HLA in healthy donors. Regarding the study as a whole: Highly shared variants forming one cluster were likely a sequencing artifact.

Worth noting for this clone: Its antigen is as yet unknown.

13 Jbeta primers and 60 Vbeta primers were used for the PCR. The method was immunoSEQ multiplex PCR; TCRdb's version includes in-frame clones alone and lacks a portion of them. The data contain more than 90,000 clones, roughly four fifths of them singletons. The CDR3 runs to 12 residues. V was pared by 10 bases and J by 11 bases, with 18 bases between. Germline values: CDR1 MNHNS, CDR2 SASEGT. Sequenced: PBMCs. The sequence was collected from a man in his thirties or forties in good health and CMV-seronegative. This rearrangement joins TRBV6-1 to TRBJ2-1; D is perhaps TRBD1 (6 bases). CDR3 region: CATNFKDRKQFF. Here the CDR3 DNA reads TGTGCCACCAACTTTAAGGACAGAAAGCAGTTCTTC.